The 3 T cell receptor beta chains below all came from one sample that was sequenced in a study of T cell repertoires in cytomegalovirus infection. These receptors have no identified antigens. TCRdb re-called the reads with MiXCR, one entry per CDR3 protein. Here the sample spans 450,000 to 600,000 distinct CDR3 sequences, approximately 40% being singletons. The material was cultured PBMCs, obtained from culture after CMV antigen stimulation. These receptors originate from a human donor in good health (CMV status not recorded). Some clones in this sample may be carry-over from other donors' samples.

The rearrangement joins TRBV6-1 to TRBJ2-1, with 8 bases identical to TRBD1. The CDR3 has 14 amino acids. Trimming at V came to 5 bases and at J to 5 bases, leaving 5 bases not matched to a gene. Germline V lookup: CDR1 MNHNS, CDR2 SASEGT. The CDR3 region has the DNA TGTGCCAGCAGTCGGACAGGGTTGGACAATGAGCAGTTCTTC. This codes for CASSRTGLDNEQFF.

The V and J genes are TRBV18 and TRBJ2-7; no definite D call. Germline loops: CDR1 KGHSH, CDR2 LQKENI. This CDR3 has 14 residues. Deletions cut 1 base from V and 3 bases from J, with 10 bases between. CDR3 bases: TGTGCCAGCTCACCACAACAAAACAGCTACGAGCAGTACTTC. Residues: CASSPQQNSYEQYF.

The rearrangement uses TRBV20-1 and TRBJ1-5; the D gene is possibly TRBD1 (5 bases). Trimming cost V 5 bases and J 2 bases, with 13 bases left between them. CDR1 and CDR2 from the germline V gene are DFQATT and SNEGSKA (reference sequence). The CDR3 runs to 14 residues. The CDR3 nucleotides are TGCAGTGCTTCCCCCATGGGGGGCAATCAGCCCCAGCATTTT. As protein: CSASPMGGNQPQHF.